Listed below are T cell receptor beta chains from one sample, sequenced in a study of blood T cell repertoires in COVID-19. Produced via immunoSEQ multiplex PCR; TCRdb's table is partial and in-frame only. The table records over 55,000 clones, less than 90% of them present only once. Sequencing was carried out using peripheral blood. The receptors were gathered from a man in his fifties with active COVID-19. Each CDR3 is given with its conserved first and last residue. The D gene is left open where the match is weak. Some rows mark clone size as missing; the rest say once, few, many or name a class of expanded clone.

clone size,D gene,V gene,J gene,CDR3 DNA,CDR3 protein
NA,NA,TRBV29-1,TRBJ1-1,TGCAGCGTTGTGAGACGGGGGGGGACTGAAGCTTTCTTT,CSVVRRGGTEAFF
NA,NA,TRBV18,TRBJ1-6,TGTGCCAGCTCACCTCGGGCCATGGGGCATGTGGCACCCCTCCACTTT,CASSPRAMGHVAPLHF
NA,NA,TRBV11-3,TRBJ2-5,TGTGCCAGCAGCTACACATCCAGAGAGACCCAGTACTTC,CASSYTSRETQYF
NA,TRBD2,TRBV5-1,TRBJ2-5,TGCGCCAGCAGCTTAGGGACTAGCAGCGAGACCCAGTACTTC,CASSLGTSSETQYF
NA,TRBD1,TRBV30,TRBJ1-4,TGTGCCCGGCAAGGGGACAGGGGAAAACTGTTTTTT,CARQGDRGKLFF
NA,NA,TRBV19,TRBJ1-2,TGTGCCGTTGGACAGCCACCAAATCTTAACTATGGCTACACCTTC,CAVGQPPNLNYGYTF
NA,NA,TRBV4-1,TRBJ2-1,TGCGCCAGCAGCCCCCAGGCCTACAATGAGCAGTTCTTC,CASSPQAYNEQFF
NA,NA,TRBV7-2,TRBJ1-5,TGTGCCAGCAGCTTAAGGTCCCTTCAGGTTTTGGGCAATCAGCCCCAGCATTTT,CASSLRSLQVLGNQPQHF
NA,TRBD1,TRBV9,TRBJ2-7,TGTGCCAGCAGCGTAGGGGACAGGGCCCACGAGCAGTACTTC,CASSVGDRAHEQYF
NA,TRBD2,TRBV4-1,TRBJ2-3,TGCGCCAGCAGCCAAAGGGCTAGCGGGGGGGCCCCAGATACGCAGTATTTT,CASSQRASGGAPDTQYF
NA,NA,TRBV10-2,TRBJ2-2,TGCGCCAGCAGGAAGGGGGTCGGGGACACCGGGGAGCTGTTTTTT,CASRKGVGDTGELFF
NA,NA,TRBV6-1,TRBJ2-3,TGTGCCAGCAGTGAATATCCAGGGACTTACACAGATACGCAGTATTTT,CASSEYPGTYTDTQYF
NA,TRBD2,TRBV30,TRBJ2-3,TGTGCCTGGAGTGTGGGTAGCGGGATTGCAGATACGCAGTATTTT,CAWSVGSGIADTQYF
NA,TRBD2,TRBV7-9,TRBJ2-3,TGTGCCAGCAGCTTAGCGTCCGGGGGGACCGATACGCAGTATTTT,CASSLASGGTDTQYF
NA,TRBD1,TRBV7-9,TRBJ2-1,TGTGCCAGCAGCCCAAAGGGGGCGCGGTACAATGAGCAGTTCTTC,CASSPKGARYNEQFF
NA,TRBD1,TRBV5-1,TRBJ1-1,TGCGCCAGCAGCTTTACCGGGACAGTTGAAGCTTTCTTT,CASSFTGTVEAFF
NA,NA,TRBV6-5,TRBJ1-2,TGTGCCAGCAGCTTCAGTGGGGGACTGCAGAACTCCGCCTTC,CASSFSGGLQNSAF
NA,TRBD2,TRBV7-2,TRBJ2-1,TGTGCCAGCAGCTTAGGCGGGACTAGTTCCAATGAGCAGTTCTTC,CASSLGGTSSNEQFF
NA,TRBD2,TRBV2,TRBJ2-3,TGTGCCAGCAGTGAAGCGCTTCTTGGCGGGAGTTCGCAGTATTTT,CASSEALLGGSSQYF
NA,TRBD1,TRBV18,TRBJ1-3,TGTGCCAGCTCATCTACCGGGACAGGGATGGGAAACACCATATATTTT,CASSSTGTGMGNTIYF
NA,TRBD1,TRBV5-4,TRBJ1-6,TGTGCCAGCAGCTTGGCACAGGGGGATAATTCACCCCTCCACTTT,CASSLAQGDNSPLHF
NA,NA,TRBV20-1,TRBJ2-1,TGCAGTGCTAAGGAGTACAATGAGCAGTTCTTC,CSAKEYNEQFF
NA,TRBD2,TRBV14,TRBJ2-7,TGTGCCAGCAGCCAAGGATTTCTGGCGGGAGCCTTCCGCGAGCAGTACTTC,CASSQGFLAGAFREQYF
NA,NA,TRBV7-9,TRBJ1-2,TGTGCCAGCAGCTTACTGGCAGGGGACTATGGCTACACCTTC,CASSLLAGDYGYTF
NA,NA,TRBV13,TRBJ2-7,TGTGCCAGCAGCTTAGGCCTTTCCCCAGGCTACGAGCAGTACTTC,CASSLGLSPGYEQYF
few,NA,TRBV6-4,TRBJ1-2,TGTGCCAGCAGTGCAGGACAACCTCCTGGCTACACCTTC,CASSAGQPPGYTF
NA,NA,TRBV10-3,TRBJ2-1,TGTGCCATCAGCCCTCTCGCGGGGTTTTACAATGAGCAGTTCTTC,CAISPLAGFYNEQFF
NA,NA,TRBV12-3/TRBV12-4,TRBJ1-2,TGTGCCAGCAGTCCGGAGGATCGCATGGGCTACACCTTC,CASSPEDRMGYTF
NA,NA,TRBV3-1/TRBV3-2,TRBJ2-5,TGTGCCAGCAGCCAAGAACAGTATAAAGAGACCCAGTACTTC,CASSQEQYKETQYF
NA,TRBD1,TRBV27,TRBJ2-7,TGTGCCAGCACGGGACAGGGGGACGAGCAGTACTTC,CASTGQGDEQYF
NA,TRBD1,TRBV7-7,TRBJ2-7,TGTGCTAGCAGCTCAGGGACAGGGGCATACGAGCAGTACTTC,CASSSGTGAYEQYF
NA,NA,TRBV2,TRBJ2-7,TGTGCCAGCAGTGACATAGTGCGTCGCGCAAATCCCGAGCAGTACTTC,CASSDIVRRANPEQYF
NA,TRBD1,TRBV11-2,TRBJ1-1,TGTGCCAGCAGCTCTCGACAGGGTAACACTGAAGCTTTCTTT,CASSSRQGNTEAFF
many,NA,TRBV7-8,TRBJ1-5,TGTGCCAGCAGCTTAGGACCAGCGGAACAGCCCCAGCATTTT,CASSLGPAEQPQHF
NA,NA,TRBV19,TRBJ1-5,TGTGCCAGTAGTATCGCAGGGCGGAGCAATCAGCCCCAGCATTTT,CASSIAGRSNQPQHF
NA,TRBD1,TRBV7-2,TRBJ2-1,TGTGCCACCGGCGAGGTGTGGGACAGGGTTCGTGAGCAGTTCTTC,CATGEVWDRVREQFF
NA,NA,TRBV6-2/TRBV6-3,TRBJ1-3,TGTGCCAGCAGCTCAGGCCCAGGGATCGGAAACACCATATATTTT,CASSSGPGIGNTIYF
NA,TRBD2,TRBV4-3,TRBJ2-7,TGCGCCAGCAGCCAAGTGGTAGCGGGGGCTGTTTCCTACGAGCAGTACTTC,CASSQVVAGAVSYEQYF
NA,NA,TRBV2,TRBJ2-7,TGTGCCAGCCAAGCCGTCCACGAGCAGTACTTC,CASQAVHEQYF
NA,NA,TRBV18,TRBJ2-6,TGTGCCAGCTCACCCTTGGGGCCTCCCAGCCCCCCTGGGGCCAACGTCCTGACTTTC,CASSPLGPPSPPGANVLTF
NA,NA,TRBV7-9,TRBJ1-3,TGTGCCAGCAGCTTAGTCTCGGGGACAACTGGAAACACCATATATTTT,CASSLVSGTTGNTIYF
NA,NA,TRBV6-6,TRBJ1-4,TGTGCCTCCAAGGACGGCAGGGGTTCCGAAAAACTGTTTTTT,CASKDGRGSEKLFF